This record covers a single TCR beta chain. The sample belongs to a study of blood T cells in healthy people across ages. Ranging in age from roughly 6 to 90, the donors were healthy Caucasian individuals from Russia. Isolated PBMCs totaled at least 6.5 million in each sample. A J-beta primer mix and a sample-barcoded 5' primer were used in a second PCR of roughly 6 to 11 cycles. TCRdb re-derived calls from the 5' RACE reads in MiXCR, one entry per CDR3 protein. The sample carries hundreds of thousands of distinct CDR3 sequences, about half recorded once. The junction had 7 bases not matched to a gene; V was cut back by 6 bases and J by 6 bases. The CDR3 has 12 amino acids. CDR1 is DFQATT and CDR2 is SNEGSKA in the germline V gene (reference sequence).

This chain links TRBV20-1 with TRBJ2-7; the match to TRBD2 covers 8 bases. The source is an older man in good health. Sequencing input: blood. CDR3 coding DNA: TGCAGTGCCAGGATTAGCGGGGTCGAGCAGTACTTC. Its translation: CSARISGVEQYF.